Listed below are T cell receptor beta chains from one sample, sequenced in a study of blood T cell repertoires in COVID-19. TCRdb keeps only in-frame clones here, not all; method: immunoSEQ multiplex PCR. Of about 200,000 clones in the sample, around 90% are singletons; the top ten hold around 3.1%. Sequencing was carried out using peripheral blood. All receptors come from a man between 60 and 75 years old with acute or convalescent COVID-19. Each CDR3 is given with its conserved first and last residue. The D gene is left open where the match is weak. The size of a clone is reported for some rows only, either as once, few or many, or as a class for expanded clones.

TRBJ2-7 . TRBV11-2 13 . CASSPYRTYEQYF TGTGCCAGCAGCCCCTACCGCACCTACGAGCAGTACTTC
TRBJ2-3 . TRBV6-5 13 . CASSGHTTDTQYF TGTGCCAGCAGCGGACACACCACAGATACGCAGTATTTT
TRBJ1-1 few TRBV20-1 11 . CSARSGNEAFF TGCAGTGCTCGGAGCGGCAATGAAGCTTTCTTT
TRBJ1-5 . TRBV7-2 16 . CASSLGEGPISQPQHF TGTGCCAGCAGCTTAGGGGAGGGGCCCATTAGTCAGCCCCAGCATTTT
TRBJ2-7 . TRBV18 13 TRBD1 CASSPGTAREQYF TGTGCCAGCTCCCCCGGGACAGCCCGCGAGCAGTACTTC
TRBJ2-1 . TRBV5-1 14 TRBD1 CASSQGQGANEQFF TGCGCCAGCAGCCAAGGACAGGGGGCGAATGAGCAGTTCTTC
TRBJ1-5 . TRBV6-2/TRBV6-3 14 . CASSRDTSNQPQHF TGTGCCAGCAGCCGGGACACTAGCAATCAGCCCCAGCATTTT
TRBJ2-1 . TRBV6-5 15 TRBD1 CASTRPGQVKNEQFF TGTGCCAGCACCCGACCGGGACAGGTGAAGAATGAGCAGTTCTTC
TRBJ2-5 . TRBV7-2 16 TRBD2 CASSPGLAGGGQTQYF TGTGCCAGCAGCCCTGGACTAGCGGGGGGGGGTCAGACCCAGTACTTC
TRBJ2-3 once TRBV7-3 13 . CASSLPGTDTQYF TGTGCCAGCAGCTTACCGGGCACAGATACGCAGTATTTT
TRBJ2-7 once TRBV29-1 13 TRBD2 CSASGGKSYEQYF TGCAGCGCTAGCGGGGGAAAATCCTACGAGCAGTACTTC
TRBJ2-3 . TRBV7-9 13 . CASSFGSADTQYF TGTGCCAGCAGCTTCGGTAGCGCAGATACGCAGTATTTT
TRBJ1-1 . TRBV29-1 15 TRBD1 CSVEATGVLNTEAFF TGCAGCGTTGAAGCCACAGGGGTACTGAACACTGAAGCTTTCTTT
TRBJ1-1 . TRBV19 16 TRBD1 CASSTGTGGPNTEAFF TGTGCCAGTAGTACCGGGACAGGGGGCCCGAACACTGAAGCTTTCTTT
TRBJ2-3 few TRBV7-9 19 . CASSLGSLAGRNGTDTQYF TGTGCCAGCAGCTTAGGGTCTTTGGCAGGGAGGAATGGCACAGATACGCAGTATTTT
TRBJ2-5 . TRBV28 17 TRBD2 CASSPLGGGGPQETQYF TGTGCCAGCAGTCCCCTCGGAGGCGGGGGTCCCCAAGAGACCCAGTACTTC
TRBJ1-6 . TRBV6-2/TRBV6-3 12 . CASSLGGSPLHF TGTGCCAGCAGCCTCGGGGGTTCACCCCTCCACTTT
TRBJ2-2 . TRBV18 15 . CASSPQVEVGGELFF TGTGCCAGCTCACCACAGGTTGAGGTTGGCGGGGAGCTGTTTTTT
TRBJ1-2 medium-sized TRBV4-3 15 . CASSLEVDRANGYTF TGCGCCAGCAGCCTAGAAGTGGACAGAGCCAATGGCTACACCTTC
TRBJ2-6 . TRBV9 18 TRBD2 CARSVGAGGGAGANVLTF TGTGCCCGCAGCGTAGGCGCCGGGGGGGGTGCTGGGGCCAACGTCCTGACTTTC
TRBJ2-3 . TRBV7-2 15 TRBD2 CASSRLAGGVDTQYF TGTGCCAGCAGCAGACTAGCGGGGGGGGTCGATACGCAGTATTTT
TRBJ1-5 once TRBV24-1 14 . CATSDGAFNQPQHF TGTGCCACCAGTGATGGGGCATTTAATCAGCCCCAGCATTTT
TRBJ1-1 . TRBV19 13 . CASTPGFGTEAFF TGTGCCAGTACACCGGGTTTTGGGACTGAAGCTTTCTTT
TRBJ2-1 . TRBV6-5 14 . CASGSSSSYNEQFF TGTGCCAGCGGCAGTTCTAGCTCCTACAATGAGCAGTTCTTC
TRBJ2-5 . TRBV3-1/TRBV3-2 14 TRBD2 CASSQRGIQETQYF TGTGCCAGCAGCCAGCGGGGGATACAAGAGACCCAGTACTTC
TRBJ2-5 once TRBV15 15 . CATSSPRRDQETQYF TGTGCCACCAGCAGCCCCCGGAGGGACCAAGAGACCCAGTACTTC
TRBJ1-5 . TRBV7-9 13 . CASKGQGNQPQHF TGTGCCAGCAAGGGGCAGGGCAATCAGCCCCAGCATTTT
TRBJ1-1 few TRBV19 15 . CASSTQQALNTEAFF TGTGCCAGTAGTACACAACAGGCCTTGAACACTGAAGCTTTCTTT
TRBJ2-2 . TRBV29-1 12 . CSVRSNTGELFF TGCAGCGTTCGAAGCAACACCGGGGAGCTGTTTTTT
TRBJ1-5 . TRBV19 15 . CASSIEKGRHQPQHF TGTGCCAGTAGTATAGAGAAGGGGAGGCATCAGCCCCAGCATTTT
TRBJ2-5 . TRBV18 14 TRBD2 CASSPGTRGETQYF TGTGCCAGCTCACCGGGGACTAGGGGAGAGACCCAGTACTTC
TRBJ2-1 . TRBV18 15 TRBD2 CASSQSLAANNEQFF TGTGCCAGCTCACAGTCCCTAGCGGCGAACAATGAGCAGTTCTTC
TRBJ1-2 . TRBV19 13 . CASTPLGLGGYTF TGTGCCAGTACCCCCCTGGGGCTTGGTGGCTACACCTTC
TRBJ1-1 . TRBV3-1/TRBV3-2 14 . CASSQGRVVTEAFF TGTGCCAGCAGCCAAGGCAGGGTAGTCACTGAAGCTTTCTTT
TRBJ2-3 . TRBV7-9 13 . CASSRGGTDTQYF TGTGCCAGCTCCCGGGGAGGCACAGATACGCAGTATTTT
TRBJ1-6 . TRBV6-1 16 . CASSEAPATYNSPLHF TGTGCCAGCAGTGAAGCACCCGCCACATATAATTCACCCCTCCACTTT
TRBJ2-5 . TRBV6-2/TRBV6-3 15 TRBD1 CASSSRGLNQETQYF TGTGCCAGCAGCTCCAGGGGGCTTAACCAAGAGACCCAGTACTTC
TRBJ1-3 . TRBV14 16 . CASSQDPGPLRDTIYF TGTGCCAGCAGCCAAGATCCCGGGCCCTTGCGGGACACCATATATTTT
TRBJ2-1 . TRBV5-8 15 . CASRPTGLSYNEQFF TGTGCCAGCAGACCGACAGGCCTTTCCTACAATGAGCAGTTCTTC
TRBJ2-7 . TRBV4-3 15 TRBD1 CASSQGLTGGYEQYF TGCGCCAGCAGCCAAGGCCTGACAGGGGGCTACGAGCAGTACTTC
TRBJ1-4 . TRBV6-5 14 . CASRPRGTNEKLFF TGTGCCAGCAGGCCCCGGGGAACTAATGAAAAACTGTTTTTT
TRBJ2-1 . TRBV7-2 19 TRBD2 CASSSIGLAGGYSYNEQFF TGTGCCAGCAGCTCAATTGGACTAGCGGGGGGATACTCCTACAATGAGCAGTTCTTC